A selection of T cell receptor beta chains follows, all from one sample in a study of identical twins. TCRdb used MiXCR to reprocess the 5' RACE reads, holding one entry per CDR3 protein. Among some 200,000 distinct CDR3 sequences listed, around 8% were seen once. These data were also filed under a second study, of yellow fever vaccine responses in identical twins.

Sequences were obtained from memory (CD45RO+) T cells sorted from blood. The receptors derive from a woman aged 18-29 years in good health. CDR3s include the opening cysteine and the closing phenylalanine or tryptophan. A D gene is named only where the DNA matches it firmly. Only part of the rows carry a size: once, few, many, or a class if the clone is expanded.

v_call	j_call	clone_size	d_call	cdr3_nt	cdr3_aa
TRBV20-1	TRBJ1-1	many	.	TGCAGTGCTAGAGTGGGGTTCGCCTATATGGGGGAGGTCAAGTCCTTCTTT	CSARVGFAYMGEVKSFF
TRBV5-5	TRBJ2-5	many	.	TGTGCCAGCAAAGACAGGTCCCAAGAGACCCAGTACTTC	CASKDRSQETQYF
TRBV20-1	TRBJ2-7	many	TRBD2	TGCAGTGCTTCACGACTAGCGGGAGGAACCTACGAGCAGTACTTC	CSASRLAGGTYEQYF
TRBV7-2	TRBJ2-5	.	.	TGTGCCAGCAGCTTAGTTTCCGACCCTAGGGAGACCCAGTACTTC	CASSLVSDPRETQYF
TRBV7-7	TRBJ2-5	few	.	TGTGCTAGCAGCTCACAGGATTCGGCCCAGTACTTC	CASSSQDSAQYF
TRBV5-1	TRBJ2-1	few	.	TGCGCCAGCAGCTTGCTTGCGGGTTCGTCCTACAATGAGCAGTTCTTC	CASSLLAGSSYNEQFF
TRBV11-2	TRBJ2-7	many	.	TGTGCCAGCAGCTTAAATGACTACGAGCAGTACTTC	CASSLNDYEQYF
TRBV6-1	TRBJ2-5	.	.	TGTGCCAGCAGTAGGGAACGGGAAGAGACCCAGTACTTC	CASSREREETQYF
TRBV29-1	TRBJ1-1	.	TRBD1	TGCAGCGTTGTGGACAGGGTGGTAGCTTTCTTT	CSVVDRVVAFF
TRBV12-3/TRBV12-4	TRBJ2-1	.	TRBD2	TGTGCCTGCAGCCCCTCCGGGATCAAGCGGGAGAGGAAGGACAATGAGCAGTTCTTC	CACSPSGIKRERKDNEQFF
TRBV10-2	TRBJ1-5	.	TRBD1	TGCGCCGCAGCAGGGGGCGGAAGTCAGCCCCAGCATTTT	CAAAGGGSQPQHF
TRBV7-9	TRBJ1-6	.	.	TGTGCCAGCAGCTTGGGCGGTTCACCCCTCCACTTT	CASSLGGSPLHF
TRBV5-1	TRBJ2-6	few	.	TGCGCCAGCAGCGGTCGCTCTGGGGCCAACGTCCTGACTTTC	CASSGRSGANVLTF
TRBV5-1	TRBJ2-7	few	.	TGCGCCAGCAGCCAGGACAGCCTTTCCTACGAGCAGTACTTC	CASSQDSLSYEQYF
TRBV10-3	TRBJ1-5	many	.	TGTGCCATCAGTGATAATGGCAGGGGCAATCAGCCCCAGCATTTT	CAISDNGRGNQPQHF
TRBV20-1	TRBJ2-1	few	TRBD2	TGCAGTGCTCTAGCGGGAGAAAACGAGCAGTTCTTC	CSALAGENEQFF
TRBV10-3	TRBJ1-1	few	.	TGTGCCATCACGCGGGAGGCAAACACTGAAGCTTTCTTT	CAITREANTEAFF
TRBV6-2/TRBV6-3	TRBJ2-3	.	TRBD2	TGTGCCAGCAGTTACGCGACAGGGTCCGCGGGAGGGCGGAGAACAGATACGCAGTATTTT	CASSYATGSAGGRRTDTQYF
TRBV12-3/TRBV12-4	TRBJ2-7	many	TRBD1	TGTGCCAGAGACCAGGGGGCTTACTACGAGCAGTACTTC	CARDQGAYYEQYF
TRBV25-1	TRBJ2-2	many	.	TGTGCCAGCAGTGAATCATACACCGGGGAGCTGTTTTTT	CASSESYTGELFF
TRBV5-1	TRBJ1-4	.	.	TGCGCCAGCAGCCCCGCGGGAGGGGGAGTTGAAAAACTGTTTTTT	CASSPAGGGVEKLFF
TRBV25-1	TRBJ2-5	.	.	TGTGCCAGCAGTGAAGGACCTCAGATACCCGAGAAAGAGACCCAGTACTTC	CASSEGPQIPEKETQYF
TRBV15	TRBJ2-7	few	TRBD1	TGTGCCACCAGCATTGGGACAGCCGGTTTTGGCGAGCAGTACTTC	CATSIGTAGFGEQYF
TRBV6-4	TRBJ2-3	medium-sized	TRBD1	TGTGCCAGCAGTGACTCAGGGGGCGCAGATACGCAGTATTTT	CASSDSGGADTQYF
TRBV5-1	TRBJ2-3	few	.	TGCGCCAGCAGCTTGTTAGGGAACACAGATACGCAGTATTTT	CASSLLGNTDTQYF
TRBV5-6	TRBJ2-2	.	.	TGTGCCATCAGCCCGGAGCAGGGGCTGAACACCGGGGAGCTGTTTTTT	CAISPEQGLNTGELFF
TRBV9	TRBJ1-6	many	.	TGTGCCAGCAGCGTAGCCAGGGGAAATTCACCCCTCCACTTT	CASSVARGNSPLHF
TRBV4-3	TRBJ2-5	few	TRBD1	TGCGCCAGCAGCCAAGAACAGGGGGCTCCGGGAGAGACCCAGTACTTC	CASSQEQGAPGETQYF
TRBV24-1	TRBJ2-5	few	TRBD2	TGTGCCACCAGTGATTTGGGACAGGGGACTAGCGGGGGGGCCGAGACCCAGTACTTC	CATSDLGQGTSGGAETQYF
TRBV5-6	TRBJ2-1	many	TRBD2	TGTGCCAGCAGCTTGCCCGGGGGGGCCGGCAATGAGCAGTTCTTC	CASSLPGGAGNEQFF
TRBV7-9	TRBJ1-1	.	.	TGTGCCAGCAGCCCTTTGGGGGGAAAGACTGAAGCTTTCTTT	CASSPLGGKTEAFF
TRBV20-1	TRBJ2-5	.	.	TGCAGTGCTAGTCTTGGCGGGACGGCTGAGACCCAGTACTTC	CSASLGGTAETQYF
TRBV19	TRBJ2-2	few	.	TGTGCCCTGGGGGGCAGGAACACCGGGGAGCTGTTTTTT	CALGGRNTGELFF
TRBV12-3/TRBV12-4	TRBJ2-1	many	.	TGTGCCAGTAGGAGGGGTTCCTACAATGAGCAGTTCTTC	CASRRGSYNEQFF
TRBV20-1	TRBJ2-1	few	TRBD2	TGCAGTGCTAGTTCACTAGCGGGAAAGGTCAATGAGCAGTTCTTC	CSASSLAGKVNEQFF